This section outlines one T cell receptor beta chain sequence together with its context. Its cognate antigen is unknown. The data were taken from a study of cytomegalovirus exposure and HLA in healthy donors. Study-wide points: Clonal expansion, a later analysis showed, was greater in HLA-associated TCR beta chains than in equally common others. In a later analysis, V- and J-gene trimming of beta chains associated with a DCLRE1C missense variant, replicated independently. The authors judged a highly shared variant cluster likely a sequencing artifact.

PCR amplification relied on 60 Vbeta primers (plus 13 Jbeta primers). The assay was immunoSEQ multiplex PCR, and TCRdb's table has in-frame clones only and misses some. The sample yields 110,000 to 150,000 clones, 70% seen once. Sequenced: PBMCs. This TCR derives from a young woman in good health and CMV-seronegative.

This CDR3 reads CASRSPGQSNNYGYTF. The CDR3 DNA is TGTGCCAGCCGAAGCCCGGGACAGTCGAATAACTATGGCTACACCTTC. The rearrangement uses TRBV28 and TRBJ1-2; TRBD1 matches at 7 bases. V lost 8 bases to trimming and J lost 1 base; unmatched junction nucleotides: 13. Per germline, CDR1 MDHEN and CDR2 SYDVKM. The CDR3 has 16 residues.